A single T cell receptor beta chain is shown here with its context. Its cognate antigen is unknown. Points from the study as a whole: The larger-cohort validation was restricted to a single TCR beta V-J rearrangement rather than whole repertoires.

The CDR3 runs 14 residues. V lost 6 bases to trimming and J lost 0 bases, with 9 bases between them. TCRdb called the 5' RACE reads again in MiXCR, with one record for every CDR3 protein. The sample lists 10,000 to 14,000 distinct CDR3 sequences; around 47% were seen once. Naive CD4+ cells had CD25+ Tregs removed. V and J are TRBV12-3 or TRBV12-4 and TRBJ2-1; a possible D gene is TRBD1 (6 bases). The source is a female donor with breast cancer. Sequencing was carried out using tumor-infiltrating naive CD4+ T cells sorted from the breast tumor. The subset denotes: naive CD4+ T cells, CD4+CD45RA+CD25-. The chain's CDR3 is CASRDSSSYNEQFF. CDR3 in DNA: TGTGCCAGCAGGGACAGTAGCTCCTACAATGAGCAGTTCTTC.